A selection of T cell receptor beta chains follows, all from one sample in a study of cytomegalovirus exposure and HLA in healthy donors. Libraries were prepared by immunoSEQ multiplex PCR; TCRdb keeps only in-frame clonotypes and omits some of them. In the table there are 81,000 or so clones, 77% of which are singletons. Sequencing was performed on PBMCs. The receptors were gathered from a man aged 50-60 years in good health and CMV-seropositive. CDR3s include the opening cysteine and the closing phenylalanine or tryptophan. D genes are given only for firm matches. Rows may omit the clone size; those that give it use once, few, many or a size class.

j_gene: TRBJ2-3; d_gene: NA; abundance: NA; v_gene: TRBV10-1; CDR3nt: TGCGCCAGCAGGGCGGAGGATTCCACAGATACGCAGTATTTT; CDR3aa: CASRAEDSTDTQYF
j_gene: TRBJ2-1; d_gene: TRBD1; abundance: NA; v_gene: TRBV23-1; CDR3nt: TGCGCCAGCCCCCCCGGACAGGGGGCAAACAATGAGCAGTTCTTC; CDR3aa: CASPPGQGANNEQFF
j_gene: TRBJ2-1; d_gene: NA; abundance: NA; v_gene: TRBV11-3; CDR3nt: TGTGCCAGCAGCTTAGGGCACGGGGAAGATCAGTTCTTC; CDR3aa: CASSLGHGEDQFF
j_gene: TRBJ2-7; d_gene: TRBD2; abundance: NA; v_gene: TRBV13; CDR3nt: TGTGCCAGCAGCTTAGGGAGCGGGGGGAGCTCCTACGAGCAGTACTTC; CDR3aa: CASSLGSGGSSYEQYF
j_gene: TRBJ2-2; d_gene: NA; abundance: NA; v_gene: TRBV27; CDR3nt: TGTGCCAGCAGTTTAGGAGTGAACACCGGGGAGCTGTTTTTT; CDR3aa: CASSLGVNTGELFF
j_gene: TRBJ2-1; d_gene: TRBD1; abundance: NA; v_gene: TRBV7-9; CDR3nt: TGTGCCAGCAGCCCGCTCCGGGACAGGGCTAATGAGCAGTTCTTC; CDR3aa: CASSPLRDRANEQFF
j_gene: TRBJ1-2; d_gene: NA; abundance: NA; v_gene: TRBV27; CDR3nt: TGTGCCAGCAGTAGCGAGAGGCTCCCCTATGGCTACACCTTC; CDR3aa: CASSSERLPYGYTF
j_gene: TRBJ2-5; d_gene: NA; abundance: NA; v_gene: TRBV5-4; CDR3nt: TGTGCCAGCAGCTTTAGGGTAGAGACGGGACAAGAGACCCAGTACTTC; CDR3aa: CASSFRVETGQETQYF
j_gene: TRBJ2-4; d_gene: TRBD1; abundance: NA; v_gene: TRBV29-1; CDR3nt: TGCAGCGTTAACAGGGGGCACATTCAGTACTTC; CDR3aa: CSVNRGHIQYF
j_gene: TRBJ2-5; d_gene: TRBD2; abundance: few; v_gene: TRBV7-7; CDR3nt: TGTGCCAGCGGTTCGCGCGGGCGGGAGGGCGGAGAGACCCAGTACTTC; CDR3aa: CASGSRGREGGETQYF
j_gene: TRBJ2-3; d_gene: NA; abundance: few; v_gene: TRBV11-3; CDR3nt: TGTGCCAGCAGCTTAGGGCCCGAAAGCACAGATACGCAGTATTTT; CDR3aa: CASSLGPESTDTQYF
j_gene: TRBJ2-1; d_gene: TRBD2; abundance: NA; v_gene: TRBV7-9; CDR3nt: TGTTCCAGCAGCACGGGGACTAGCGGGAATAATGAGCAGTTCTTC; CDR3aa: CSSSTGTSGNNEQFF
j_gene: TRBJ1-3; d_gene: NA; abundance: NA; v_gene: TRBV7-9; CDR3nt: TGTGCCAGCAGCTTCATTTGGGCTCTGGATTCTGGAAACACCATATGTTTT; CDR3aa: CASSFIWALDSGNTICF
j_gene: TRBJ2-7; d_gene: TRBD2; abundance: NA; v_gene: TRBV5-4; CDR3nt: TGTGCCAGCAGGCTTGGTATAGAGGGAGGGCCTGGGGAGCAGTACTTC; CDR3aa: CASRLGIEGGPGEQYF
j_gene: TRBJ2-3; d_gene: TRBD1; abundance: few; v_gene: TRBV5-1; CDR3nt: TGCGCCAGCAGCTCGGGACAGGGAACAGATACGCAGTATTTT; CDR3aa: CASSSGQGTDTQYF
j_gene: TRBJ2-1; d_gene: TRBD2; abundance: NA; v_gene: TRBV11-3; CDR3nt: TGTGCCGGCAGGACTAGCCGGGAAGACAATGAGCAGTTCTTC; CDR3aa: CAGRTSREDNEQFF
j_gene: TRBJ2-1; d_gene: NA; abundance: NA; v_gene: TRBV20-1; CDR3nt: TGCAGCGCCCCGGGGTCACATGAGCAGTTCTTC; CDR3aa: CSAPGSHEQFF
j_gene: TRBJ2-3; d_gene: NA; abundance: NA; v_gene: TRBV4-3; CDR3nt: TGCGCCAGCAGCCAAGGGCCGGGAAGCACAGATACGCAGTATTTT; CDR3aa: CASSQGPGSTDTQYF
j_gene: TRBJ2-1; d_gene: NA; abundance: NA; v_gene: TRBV6-1; CDR3nt: TGTGCCAGCAGTGATATCGAATCTAGAGGGCTCAATGAGCAGTTCTTC; CDR3aa: CASSDIESRGLNEQFF
j_gene: TRBJ1-2; d_gene: TRBD1; abundance: NA; v_gene: TRBV7-2; CDR3nt: TGTGCCAGCAGCTCTCCACAGGGGGCTCGGGGCTACACCTTC; CDR3aa: CASSSPQGARGYTF
j_gene: TRBJ2-7; d_gene: TRBD2; abundance: NA; v_gene: TRBV7-9; CDR3nt: TGTGCCAGCAGGGCGGGGGGCGAGCAGTACTTC; CDR3aa: CASRAGGEQYF
j_gene: TRBJ2-7; d_gene: NA; abundance: NA; v_gene: TRBV10-3; CDR3nt: TGTGCCATCAGTGAGTCGGGGGCAGTTTCCTACGAGCAGTACTTC; CDR3aa: CAISESGAVSYEQYF
j_gene: TRBJ2-7; d_gene: TRBD2; abundance: NA; v_gene: TRBV7-2; CDR3nt: TGTGCCAGCAGCCCCCGAACTAGCGGGAGATTCTCGGGCGAGCAGTACTTC; CDR3aa: CASSPRTSGRFSGEQYF
j_gene: TRBJ2-7; d_gene: TRBD1; abundance: NA; v_gene: TRBV19; CDR3nt: TGTGCCAGTAGGAGGGGACAGGGGGCGGACGAGCAGTACTTC; CDR3aa: CASRRGQGADEQYF
j_gene: TRBJ2-7; d_gene: TRBD2; abundance: NA; v_gene: TRBV6-5; CDR3nt: TGTGCCAGCAGACCGCGGGAGGGCCTTTTTTACGAGCAGTACTTC; CDR3aa: CASRPREGLFYEQYF
j_gene: TRBJ1-2; d_gene: TRBD1; abundance: once; v_gene: TRBV7-8; CDR3nt: TGTGCCAGCAGCTTAGCTGAGGAGGGGGCGCGAGGCTACACCTTC; CDR3aa: CASSLAEEGARGYTF
j_gene: TRBJ2-7; d_gene: NA; abundance: NA; v_gene: TRBV14; CDR3nt: TGTGCCAGCAGCCCTTTCGGGGGAGTCTACGAGCAGTACTTC; CDR3aa: CASSPFGGVYEQYF
j_gene: TRBJ1-1; d_gene: NA; abundance: few; v_gene: TRBV7-3; CDR3nt: TGTGCCAGCAGCTTAGGGGGGTCGAACACTGAAGCTTTCTTT; CDR3aa: CASSLGGSNTEAFF
j_gene: TRBJ1-3; d_gene: NA; abundance: NA; v_gene: TRBV28; CDR3nt: TGTGCCAGCAGTGGGGCTTTCAGAAACACCATATATTTT; CDR3aa: CASSGAFRNTIYF
j_gene: TRBJ2-6; d_gene: NA; abundance: NA; v_gene: TRBV10-3; CDR3nt: TGTGCCTCCACGAACATATTTGGGGCCAACGTCCTGACTTTC; CDR3aa: CASTNIFGANVLTF
j_gene: TRBJ1-4; d_gene: NA; abundance: NA; v_gene: TRBV4-3; CDR3nt: TGCGCCAGCAGCCAAGAACTTGCAACTAATGAAAAACTGTTTTTT; CDR3aa: CASSQELATNEKLFF
j_gene: TRBJ2-1; d_gene: NA; abundance: NA; v_gene: TRBV7-3; CDR3nt: TGTGCCAGCAGCTCCCAAGGATCTAGCCAATTCTTC; CDR3aa: CASSSQGSSQFF
j_gene: TRBJ1-2; d_gene: TRBD1; abundance: NA; v_gene: TRBV20-1; CDR3nt: TGCAGTGCGCCAGGGGGCTATGGCTACACCTTC; CDR3aa: CSAPGGYGYTF
j_gene: TRBJ1-6; d_gene: NA; abundance: NA; v_gene: TRBV7-9; CDR3nt: TGTGCCAGCAGCTTACAGGGTCCGAATTCACCCCTCCACTTT; CDR3aa: CASSLQGPNSPLHF
j_gene: TRBJ1-2; d_gene: NA; abundance: NA; v_gene: TRBV27; CDR3nt: TGTGCCAGCAGATACACAGGGCTTAACTATGGCTACACCTTC; CDR3aa: CASRYTGLNYGYTF
j_gene: TRBJ1-3; d_gene: TRBD1; abundance: NA; v_gene: TRBV6-1; CDR3nt: TGTGCCAGCGGGGACAGGGCCGACTCCGGAAACACCATATATTTT; CDR3aa: CASGDRADSGNTIYF
j_gene: TRBJ2-5; d_gene: TRBD1; abundance: NA; v_gene: TRBV7-2; CDR3nt: TGTGCCAGCAGCGCTCGGACAGGGGGTACGGGCAAAGAGACCCAGTACTTC; CDR3aa: CASSARTGGTGKETQYF
j_gene: TRBJ1-3; d_gene: TRBD1; abundance: NA; v_gene: TRBV9; CDR3nt: TGTGCCAGCAGCCCGACCGGACAGGGCCTCGGGTTATCTGGAAACACCATATATTTT; CDR3aa: CASSPTGQGLGLSGNTIYF
j_gene: TRBJ2-7; d_gene: TRBD1; abundance: few; v_gene: TRBV27; CDR3nt: TGTGCCAGCAGTAGAGACTCGGGACAGGGGGCCAACGAGCAGTACTTC; CDR3aa: CASSRDSGQGANEQYF
j_gene: TRBJ1-4; d_gene: TRBD1; abundance: few; v_gene: TRBV19; CDR3nt: TGTGCCAGCACAACAGGGGTGAGCGCTAATGAAAAACTGTTTTTT; CDR3aa: CASTTGVSANEKLFF
j_gene: TRBJ2-1; d_gene: TRBD1; abundance: NA; v_gene: TRBV7-2; CDR3nt: TGTGCCAGCAGCGCCACAGGGGGAGCTTACAATGAGCAGTTCTTC; CDR3aa: CASSATGGAYNEQFF
j_gene: TRBJ1-1; d_gene: NA; abundance: few; v_gene: TRBV11-3; CDR3nt: TGTGCCAGCAGCCGCCCGGAAGGGGAGAACACTGAAGCTTTCTTT; CDR3aa: CASSRPEGENTEAFF
j_gene: TRBJ1-2; d_gene: TRBD1; abundance: NA; v_gene: TRBV10-2; CDR3nt: TGCGCCAGCGGCTCGGGACAGGGAACGATTGGCTACACCTTC; CDR3aa: CASGSGQGTIGYTF
j_gene: TRBJ2-7; d_gene: NA; abundance: NA; v_gene: TRBV4-1; CDR3nt: TGCGCCAGCAGCCAAGATCAGGCGCTCGACGAGCAGTACTTC; CDR3aa: CASSQDQALDEQYF
j_gene: TRBJ1-5; d_gene: TRBD1; abundance: NA; v_gene: TRBV7-8; CDR3nt: TGTGCCAGCAGCCGAAAGGGGACAGGGGGCGCGGGAGACCAGCCCCAGCATTTT; CDR3aa: CASSRKGTGGAGDQPQHF
j_gene: TRBJ1-1; d_gene: TRBD1; abundance: NA; v_gene: TRBV29-1; CDR3nt: TGCAGCGTTGAATGGGGACAGGGGGGCACTGAAGCTTTCTTT; CDR3aa: CSVEWGQGGTEAFF
j_gene: TRBJ1-1; d_gene: NA; abundance: once; v_gene: TRBV4-2; CDR3nt: TGTGCCAGCAGCCAAGGGGGCGCGAACACTGAAGCTTTCTTT; CDR3aa: CASSQGGANTEAFF
j_gene: TRBJ2-7; d_gene: TRBD2; abundance: NA; v_gene: TRBV9; CDR3nt: TGTGCCAGCAGCGGCGGGACTAGCGGCGAGCAGTACTTC; CDR3aa: CASSGGTSGEQYF
j_gene: TRBJ2-7; d_gene: TRBD2; abundance: NA; v_gene: TRBV6-1; CDR3nt: TGTGCCAGCAGTGGAGTTGGGGCGGGAGTCATCAACGAGCAGTACTTC; CDR3aa: CASSGVGAGVINEQYF
j_gene: TRBJ2-1; d_gene: NA; abundance: NA; v_gene: TRBV5-6; CDR3nt: TGTGCCAGCAGCAGCGATAGCGGAGCCCGGTACAATGAGCAGTTCTTC; CDR3aa: CASSSDSGARYNEQFF
j_gene: TRBJ2-7; d_gene: NA; abundance: NA; v_gene: TRBV11-3; CDR3nt: TGTGCCAGCAGCCCAGAGGACATATCCTACGAGCAGTACTTC; CDR3aa: CASSPEDISYEQYF